The text below deals with one T cell receptor (beta chain). Its specificity is not known. The sample is drawn from a study of cytomegalovirus exposure and HLA in healthy donors. Study observations and caveats: A cluster of highly shared sequence variants was likely a sequencing artifact. Researchers reportedly found TCR beta sequences accurately predicted most subjects' HLA-A and HLA-B alleles.

The PCR contained 60 Vbeta and 13 Jbeta primers. The method was immunoSEQ multiplex PCR; TCRdb's version includes in-frame clones alone and lacks a portion of them. Altogether around 190,000 clones are present, around 77% being singletons, with the ten largest covering 2.9%. While unrecorded immune exposures were likely, the donors were nominally healthy when sampled. The sample taken for sequencing was PBMCs. The clonotype comes from a woman in her 30s in good health and CMV-seronegative.

The CDR3 here is CASSFRYSFYNSPLHF. The CDR3 DNA sequence: TGTGCCAGCAGCTTTCGATACAGCTTCTATAATTCACCCCTCCACTTT. The chain couples TRBV5-6 to TRBJ1-6, with D hard to call. CDR1 and CDR2 (germline): SGHDT, YYEEEE. This CDR3 has 16 residues. Trimming took off 2 bases at V and 3 bases at J, with 12 bases between the two ends.